Each of the 5 T cell receptor beta chains below was sequenced from the same sample in a study of T cells in Graves' hyperthyroidism and ophthalmopathy. Amplification targeted TCR beta CDR3 regions from RNA transcripts. Initially, a first-round RT-PCR of the TCR CDR3 employed the HTBI primer set. TCRdb re-called the multiplex PCR reads with MiXCR, one entry per CDR3 protein. The sample yields about 270,000 distinct CDR3 sequences, around a quarter seen once. Sequencing input: blood. These receptors all stem from a man aged 35-49 years with Graves' hyperthyroidism that later progressed to Graves' ophthalmopathy.

The V gene is TRBV6-5, the J gene TRBJ1-5, with D tentatively TRBD1 (5 bases). Germline-derived CDR1 and CDR2 are MNHEY and SVGAGI. Trimming stripped 7 bases from V and 8 bases from J, with 27 bases between. The CDR3 is 17 residues long. The CDR3 protein is CASTLPSQGPEGEPQHF. Written as DNA, the CDR3 is TGTGCCAGCACTTTACCGAGCCAGGGCCCTGAGGGTGAGCCCCAGCATTTT.

The chain combines TRBV25-1 with TRBJ1-1; the match to TRBD1 covers 8 bases. Germline CDR1 reads MGHDK; CDR2 reads SYGVNS. The CDR3 is made up of 14 amino acids. V dropped 4 bases and J dropped 5; count of bases not matched to a gene: 6. This chain's CDR3 is CASSAAGGGTEAFF. The CDR3 DNA sequence: TGTGCCAGCAGTGCCGCAGGGGGCGGAACTGAAGCTTTCTTT.

The chain combines TRBV6-5 with TRBJ2-7; TRBD2 matches 11 bases. The length of the CDR3 is 15 residues. V was clipped by 0 bases and J by 7 bases; unmatched bases: 5. Germline loops: CDR1 MNHEY, CDR2 SVGAGI. The CDR3 nucleotides are TGTGCCAGCAGTTACTCGGGTAGCGGGAGGGTGGAGCAGTACTTC. As protein: CASSYSGSGRVEQYF.

The chain recombines TRBV6-2 or TRBV6-3 with TRBJ2-5; 11 bases line up with TRBD2. Looked up from germline, CDR1 is MNHEY and CDR2 is SVGEGT. The J segment lost 4 bases and the V segment lost 2 bases, leaving 6 bases of the junction unmatched. CDR3 size: 16 residues. This CDR3 is CASSYIAGGLSETQYF. CDR3 in DNA: TGTGCCAGCAGTTACATAGCGGGAGGGCTATCAGAGACCCAGTACTTC.

This clonotype was counted many times. A much larger clone sits a single nucleotide away, making a read error possible. The CDR3 end shows no conserved phenylalanine or tryptophan, and so a read error is likely. The rearrangement uses TRBV2 and TRBJ1-1; no reliable D call. V was cut by 10 bases and J by 5 bases, with 17 bases left in between. Germline CDR1 reads SNHLY; CDR2 reads FYNNEI. This CDR3 spans 13 amino acids. The CDR3 here is CAISAGGSTEAFS. The CDR3 region has the DNA TGTGCCATCTCAGCGGGTGGTTCTACTGAAGCTTTCTCT.